The 5 T cell receptor beta chains in this list originate from one sample, sequenced in a study of T cells in Graves' hyperthyroidism and ophthalmopathy (dated by TCRdb to about 2019). Libraries were built with multiplex PCR. Instrument on record: Illumina HiSeq 2000. The TCR beta CDR3 regions were amplified from RNA transcripts. The TCR CDR3 was subjected to a first round of RT-PCR using the HTBI primer set and the Qiagen OneStep RT-PCR kit. The raw public reads went through TCRdb reprocessing: fastp at Q25, MiXCR clone calling, in-frame beta chains kept. One record per CDR3 amino acid sequence lists the most common genes and DNA. For this sample there are some 340,000 distinct CDR3 sequences; roughly 13% appear just once. Clones ranked in the top ten supply around 32% of the sample. Input material: blood. The origin of the receptors is a woman aged 40 to 50 with Graves' ophthalmopathy.

The sample holds a few counts of this clonotype. The rearrangement links TRBV9 to TRBJ2-1; 10 bases map to TRBD2. The V and J ends lost 4 bases and 6 bases, in that order; junction bases with no gene match: 7. The CDR3 runs to 15 residues. Germline CDR1 reads SGDLS; CDR2 reads YYNGEE. CDR3 coding DNA: TGTGCCAGCAGCCTGGGGGTAGCGGGAGGCAATGAGCAGTTCTTC. The encoded protein is CASSLGVAGGNEQFF.

This clonotype was observed many times. The genes are TRBV12-3 or TRBV12-4 and TRBJ1-6; tentatively, D is TRBD1 (5 bases). CDR3 size: 14 residues. The V end lost 2 bases, the J end lost 8 bases, and 10 bases lay between the germline ends. CDR3 nucleotides: TGTGCCAGCAGTTTAAAGGGGTTCGATTCACCCCTCCACTTT. Residues: CASSLKGFDSPLHF.

This chain connects TRBV28 to TRBJ1-5; 7 nucleotides line up with TRBD1. With V trimmed by 5 bases and J by 3 bases, 10 bases remained unmatched. The CDR3 sequence is 16 residues long. From germline, CDR1 is MDHEN and CDR2 SYDVKM. CDR3 DNA: TGTGCCAGCAGTGACCAGGACAGGAGAGACAATCAGCCCCAGCATTTT. Translated: CASSDQDRRDNQPQHF. Full variable domain (remainder filled in from reference TRBV28 and TRBJ1-5): DVKVTQSSRYLVKRTGEKVFLECVQDMDHENMFWYRQDPGLGLRLIYFSYDVKMKEKGDIPEGYSVSREKKERFSLILESASTNQTSMYLCASSDQDRRDNQPQHFGDGTRLSIL.

The V and J genes are TRBV5-4 and TRBJ2-6; possibly TRBD2 for D (5 bases). CDR1 is SGHNT, CDR2 YYREEE, per germline (reference sequence). Between the trimmed V and J ends, which lost 0 bases and 0 bases, there was a span of 7 bases. The CDR3 loop spans 16 amino acids. In DNA, the CDR3 is TGTGCCAGCAGCTTGGTCCGGGGCTCTGGGGCCAACGTCCTGACTTTC. It translates to CASSLVRGSGANVLTF.

This clonotype has a count of ten or more. The rearrangement joins TRBV5-6 to TRBJ2-1; D is perhaps TRBD2 (7 bases). V gave up 6 bases and J gave up 0 bases, with 13 bases separating them. CDR3 length equals 15 residues. Germline V gene sequence: CDR1 SGHDT, CDR2 YYEEEE. CDR3 in DNA: TGTGCCAGCACCGGGGGGCGGGACTCCTACAATGAGCAGTTCTTC. Protein product: CASTGGRDSYNEQFF.